The clone carrying this T cell receptor beta chain was observed a few times. Antigen unknown. A J-beta primer mix and a sample-barcoded 5' primer were used in a second PCR of roughly 6 to 11 cycles. Individual samples furnished no less than 2.5 million CDR3-containing paired-end reads apiece. TCRdb redid the calling of the 5' RACE reads with MiXCR, one entry per CDR3 protein. The sample has about 1.5 million distinct CDR3 sequences, about 42% seen once. This specimen belongs to a study of blood T cells in healthy people across ages. Germline CDR1 is SEHNR and CDR2 is FQNEAQ (reference sequence). V dropped 5 bases and J dropped 6; count of bases not matched to a gene: 8. The CDR3 totals 14 residues. Russia was home to the donors, healthy Caucasian individuals aged roughly 6 to 100. Points from the study as a whole: Across samples, TCR beta diversity tracked strongly with naive T cell percentage.

The chain couples TRBV7-9 to TRBJ2-3; 7 bases are a match to TRBD2. The TCR comes from a woman younger than 30 in good health. Sequenced material: blood. In nucleotides, the CDR3 is TGTGCCAGCAGCACCCGGGGAGGGCGCGATACGCAGTATTTT. It yields the protein CASSTRGGRDTQYF. The full variable domain, rest sourced from reference TRBV7-9 and TRBJ2-3, is DTGVSQNPRHKITKRGQNVTFRCDPISEHNRLYWYRQTLGQGPEFLTYFQNEAQLEKSRLLSDRFSAERPKGSFSTLEIQRTEQGDSAMYLCASSTRGGRDTQYFGPGTRLTVL.